The clone carrying this T cell receptor (beta chain) has a handful of counts. The record originates from a study of beta chain features in type 1 diabetes. The CDR3 is made up of 15 amino acids. Germline CDR1 reads SGHNT; CDR2 reads YYREEE (reference sequence). With 0 bases clipped from V and 5 bases from J, the junction kept 2 bases outside the gene matches. Sequenced material consisted of expressed TCRB transcripts (all of the isolated RNA was reverse transcribed). Profiling relied on immunoSEQ multiplex PCR, and the TCRdb table lists in-frame clones only, not all of them. The repertoire holds tens of thousands of clones, with approximately 62% as singletons.

This clonotype originated in a woman between 18 and 29 years old in good health. The rearrangement uses TRBV5-4 and TRBJ2-3, with 11 bases aligning to TRBD2. Sequences were obtained from Tregs from blood. The CDR3, as DNA: TGTGCCAGCAGCTTGGGACTAGCGGGAATAGATACGCAGTATTTT. The encoded protein is CASSLGLAGIDTQYF. The variable domain in full, with the rest retrieved from reference TRBV5-4 and TRBJ2-3, is ETGVTQSPTHLIKTRGQQVTLRCSSQSGHNTVSWYQQALGQGPQFIFQYYREEENGRGNFPPRFSGLQFPNYSSELNVNALELDDSALYLCASSLGLAGIDTQYFGPGTRLTVL.